Each of the 3 T cell receptor beta chains below was sequenced from the same sample in a study of early T cells in non-severe SARS-CoV-2 infection. TCRdb reprocessed the 5' RACE reads via MiXCR and lists one record per CDR3 protein. The sample consists of fewer than 65,000 distinct CDR3 sequences, approximately 10% of them appearing once. Sample: whole blood, taken at baseline. The origin of the receptors is an adult who was a healthcare worker with PCR-confirmed SARS-CoV-2 infection or an uninfected control (not recorded which).

The chain joins TRBV11-3 to TRBJ2-5; 12 nucleotides match TRBD2. Unmatched junction bases numbered 6, after V lost 5 bases and J lost 5 bases. This CDR3 contains 15 residues. The germline V gene has CDR1 SGHNT and CDR2 YENEEA. The CDR3 DNA reads TGTGCCAGCAGCGGAGCTAGCGGGAGGGGTGAGACCCAGTACTTC. Its translation: CASSGASGRGETQYF.

This rearrangement joins TRBV7-9 to TRBJ2-1; a possible D gene is TRBD2 (5 bases). CDR3 length: 14 amino acids. Germline values: CDR1 SEHNR, CDR2 FQNEAQ (reference sequence). Trimming took 8 bases from V and 8 from J, leaving 19 bases between them. CDR3 sequence (DNA): TGTGCCAGCCACCTCCAAGGACTGTCAGATGAGCAGTTCTTC. Translation gives CASHLQGLSDEQFF.

The genes are TRBV12-3 or TRBV12-4 and TRBJ2-7, with a tentative D call TRBD1 (6 bases). V was clipped by 7 bases and J by 2 bases, with 21 bases between them. This CDR3 region has 16 residues. The CDR3 spells CASTLSYRDKAYEQYF. The CDR3 nucleotides read TGTGCCAGCACGCTGTCGTATCGGGACAAAGCCTACGAGCAGTACTTC.